The T cell receptor beta chain under discussion was sequenced for a study of cytomegalovirus exposure and HLA in healthy donors. Across the whole study: As released early, the data held some 80 million unique TCRs from HLA-typed donors. The study's findings and limits: Most TCR sequences were rare, but some public TCRs occurred in many donors.

A note on this clone: What it binds is unknown.

This CDR3 has 15 residues. Germline assignment: CDR1 SGHRS and CDR2 YFSETQ. V was trimmed by 4 bases and J by 1 base, leaving 13 bases between them. Primers included in the PCR were 60 Vbeta and 13 Jbeta primers. Data came from immunoSEQ multiplex PCR; TCRdb stores just in-frame clones and leaves some out. The sample has about 140,000 clones; approximately 82% are singletons. The gene calls are TRBV5-1 and TRBJ2-3; D is uncertain. This TCR derives from a woman aged 60-75 years in good health and CMV-seropositive. The sample comprised PBMCs. CDR3 DNA: TGCGCCAGCAGCCACTCTAGGAGTGGCACAGATACGCAGTATTTT. Translated, it gives CASSHSRSGTDTQYF.